The source of this TCR beta chain is a study of CD8+ T cells in alopecia areata. Note on this clone: The antigen remains undetermined.

This sample's treatment: oral pan-JAK inhibitor, 5-10 mg twice daily. Extracted RNA was reverse transcribed, and the resulting cDNA served as sequencing template. The assay was immunoSEQ multiplex PCR, and TCRdb's table has in-frame clones only and misses some. Of 200,000 to 250,000 clones in the sample, over 60% are singletons; the top ten hold about 4.2%. Study-level points and caveats: TCR sharing across patients was less clear than in mice, possibly HLA-related. Expanded CD8+ clones among the top 100, as well as scalp clonality, were significantly decreased by tofacitinib.

The CDR3 contains 13 residues. V gave up 1 base and J gave up 8 bases, with 11 bases separating them. CDR1 is SQVTM, CDR2 ANQGSEA, per germline. The chain combines TRBV29-1 with TRBJ1-4; possible D gene TRBD1, 5 bases. Sequenced here: CD4+ T cells sorted from blood, sampled at week 4, from a patient treated with tofacitinib. The clonotype was recovered from a human donor with alopecia areata. The DNA of the CDR3 is TGCAGCGTTGAAGGGACCTGGGGGGAAAAACTGTTTTTT. Its protein product is CSVEGTWGEKLFF.